This T cell receptor (beta chain) stems from a study of regulatory T cells in long-lasting Graves disease. This sample's time point: newly diagnosed GD, antithyroid drugs for less than 3 months. RNA from PBMCs was the source of the TCR library. The V end was cut by 6 bases, the J end by 8 bases, with 19 bases between. Per the germline V gene, CDR1 is SQVTM and CDR2 is ANQGSEA. The length of the CDR3 is 13 residues. HTBI primers from iRepertoire and Arm-PCR of CDR3 regions yielded the TCR beta libraries. TCRdb ran MiXCR on the multiplex PCR reads and lists one entry per CDR3 protein. Here the sample spans under 300,000 distinct CDR3 sequences, around 20% being singletons. Study results and limitations: Researchers examined only peripheral blood and not thyroid tissue. With 2,741 shared public clonotypes, persistent patients exceeded new patients, who shared over 850.

Regarding this clonotype: No antigen is known for it.

The source is a female donor with Graves disease. J is TRBJ1-2 and V is TRBV29-1; no firm D call. Source: peripheral blood mononuclear cells (PBMCs), taken at new diagnosis, from a patient treated with antithyroid drugs. As DNA, the CDR3 is TGCAGCGTCCAACCGGGGAACGTCTACGGCTACACCTTC. The encoded protein is CSVQPGNVYGYTF.